The 18 T cell receptor beta chains below were found in one sample sequenced in a study of T cell repertoires in cytomegalovirus infection. MiXCR was run by TCRdb on the reads, yielding one entry per CDR3 protein. The sample lists 200,000 to 300,000 distinct CDR3 sequences; approximately 13% were seen once. The sequenced sample was PBMCs. These receptors originate from a human donor in good health (CMV status not recorded). Some clones in this sample may be carry-over from other donors' samples.

This clonotype was counted a few times. V and J are TRBV5-1 and TRBJ2-7; 7 nucleotides match TRBD2. Germline-derived CDR1 and CDR2 are SGHRS and YFSETQ. V lost 4 bases to trimming and J lost 6 bases; unmatched junction nucleotides: 16. CDR3 length: 16 residues. In nucleotides, the CDR3 is TGCGCCAGCAGCACAGCAGCGGGGCTAAAAAATGTCGAGCAGTACTTC. As protein: CASSTAAGLKNVEQYF.

The table lists this clonotype with many counts. J is TRBJ1-1 and V is TRBV7-2; TRBD1 might be the D (6 bases). This CDR3 spans 15 amino acids. Germline lookup yields CDR1 SGHTA and CDR2 FQGNSA. Trimming took 5 bases from V and 3 from J, leaving 16 bases between them. The CDR3 is CASSPVQGRDTEAFF. The CDR3, as DNA: TGTGCCAGCAGCCCGGTCCAGGGGCGCGACACTGAAGCTTTCTTT.

This clonotype was detected only a few times. This sequence joins TRBV5-6 and TRBJ2-2; 8 bases map to TRBD2. Looked up from germline, CDR1 is SGHDT and CDR2 is YYEEEE. The J segment lost 6 bases and the V segment lost 4 bases, leaving 5 bases of the junction unmatched. The CDR3 spans 14 residues. The CDR3 loop is CASSGGLVAGELFF. CDR3 coding DNA: TGTGCCAGCAGCGGGGGACTAGTTGCCGGGGAGCTGTTTTTT.

The sample holds many counts of this clonotype. This sequence joins TRBV7-2 and TRBJ1-6; weak D call: TRBD1 (5 bases). Germline-derived CDR1 and CDR2 are SGHTA and FQGNSA. There are 12 residues in the CDR3. Trimming removed 1 base from V and 12 bases from J, with 7 bases in between. The CDR3 protein is CASSLVGGPLHF. The CDR3 bases are TGTGCCAGCAGCTTAGTTGGGGGACCCCTCCACTTT.

The V call is TRBV4-1, the J call TRBJ2-7; D gene unclear. The ends were cut back, 2 bases at V and 2 bases at J, with 13 bases in the middle. The CDR3 is made up of 15 amino acids. Per germline, CDR1 MGHRA and CDR2 YSYEKL. CDR3 amino acids: CASSQKLVGTYEQYF. CDR3 nucleotide sequence: TGCGCCAGCAGCCAAAAGCTGGTGGGAACCTACGAGCAGTACTTC.

This clonotype was detected ten times or more. The V and J genes are TRBV27 and TRBJ2-3; 13 bases are a match to TRBD2. Per the germline V gene, CDR1 is MNHEY and CDR2 is SMNVEV (reference sequence). This CDR3 has 17 residues. V was pared by 8 bases and J by 2 bases, with 10 bases of the junction left unmatched. The CDR3 DNA is TGTGCCAGCGGTGGACTAGCGGGAGCGAGTAACACAGATACGCAGTATTTT. Its translation: CASGGLAGASNTDTQYF.

At least ten counts were recorded for this clonotype. The rearrangement links TRBV7-7 to TRBJ2-7; D perhaps matches TRBD2 (5 bases). The length of the CDR3 is 15 residues. V was trimmed by 1 base and J by 0 bases, leaving 10 bases between them. CDR1 is SSHAT and CDR2 is FNYEAQ in the germline V gene (reference sequence). The CDR3: CASSLEAGDSYEQYF. CDR3 bases: TGTGCCAGCAGCTTAGAGGCCGGGGACTCCTACGAGCAGTACTTC.

The chain joins TRBV7-9 to TRBJ1-5, with 7 bases matching TRBD1. Germline CDR1 and CDR2: SEHNR and FQNEAQ (reference sequence). Unmatched junction bases numbered 5, after V lost 3 bases and J lost 0 bases. The CDR3 runs 16 residues. The CDR3 loop reads CASSLGTADSNQPQHF. CDR3 nucleotides: TGTGCCAGCAGCTTGGGGACAGCGGATAGCAATCAGCCCCAGCATTTT.

This clonotype was counted between two and nine times. The V call is TRBV14, the J call TRBJ1-2; 7 bases fit TRBD1. The CDR3 is 14 residues long. V gave up 4 bases and J gave up 4 bases; unmatched junction bases: 6. Germline CDR1 reads SGHDN; CDR2 reads FVKESK. In DNA, the CDR3 is TGTGCCAGCAGCCGGCGGGACAGTTCCTATGGCTACACCTTC. Translation gives CASSRRDSSYGYTF.

This clonotype was found many times. This chain connects TRBV7-2 to TRBJ2-3; 10 bases are a match to TRBD2. Germline CDR1 is SGHTA and CDR2 is FQGNSA. J lost 1 base, V lost 2 bases, and 9 bases had no gene match. The CDR3 consists of 18 residues. The CDR3 spells CASSLPIQAGGRTDTQYF. CDR3 bases: TGTGCCAGCAGCTTACCGATCCAAGCGGGAGGGCGCACAGATACGCAGTATTTT.

The chain employs TRBV15 and TRBJ1-4; D not resolved. V was trimmed by 0 bases and J by 8 bases, leaving 7 bases between them. The CDR3 covers 13 residues. From germline, CDR1 is LNHNV and CDR2 YYDKDF (reference sequence). The CDR3 sequence is CATSRDLGEKLFF. The CDR3 DNA is TGTGCCACCAGCAGAGATCTGGGGGAAAAACTGTTTTTT.

This clonotype was counted a few times. The rearrangement uses TRBV4-1 and TRBJ2-2; D is tentatively TRBD1 or TRBD2 (5 bases each). The V end was cut by 10 bases, the J end by 7 bases, with 19 bases between. The CDR3 is 14 amino acids. Germline V gives CDR1 MGHRA, CDR2 YSYEKL. CDR3: CATRTREEGGELFF. The CDR3 coding sequence is TGCGCCACCAGAACCAGGGAAGAGGGCGGGGAGCTGTTTTTT.

This clonotype was recorded many times. The rearrangement uses TRBV27 and TRBJ1-1, with D perhaps TRBD1 (5 bases). V lost 6 bases and J 4 bases, leaving 27 bases between the germline ends. Germline CDR1 reads MNHEY; CDR2 reads SMNVEV (reference sequence). The CDR3 is 18 residues long. The CDR3 coding sequence is TGTGCCAGCAGGCAATGGGGGGTGAGGGACCCTCCGGGCACTGAAGCTTTCTTT. Residues: CASRQWGVRDPPGTEAFF.

This clonotype was detected ten times or more. V gene TRBV7-9 combines with J gene TRBJ1-1; unclear D gene. Germline assignment: CDR1 SEHNR and CDR2 FQNEAQ (reference sequence). The CDR3 loop spans 13 amino acids. V shed 5 bases and J shed 8 bases, with 15 bases lying between them. In DNA form, the CDR3 reads TGTGCCAGCAGCCCAGGTACGGTTTTGGAAGCTTTCTTT. This gives the protein CASSPGTVLEAFF.

This clonotype has ten or more counts. V gene TRBV12-3 or TRBV12-4 combines with J gene TRBJ1-2, with D uncertain. There are 14 residues in the CDR3. Trimming removed 5 bases from V and 1 base from J, with 11 bases in between. The CDR3 reads CASSPAQYNYGYTF. CDR3 nucleotide sequence: TGTGCCAGCAGTCCCGCGCAGTATAACTATGGCTACACCTTC.

This clonotype was counted at least ten times. The chain employs TRBV7-9 and TRBJ1-6; TRBD1 matches at 7 bases. Germline V lookup: CDR1 SEHNR, CDR2 FQNEAQ (reference sequence). The CDR3 covers 15 residues. V shed 5 bases, J shed 7 bases, and the junction held 8 bases outside the gene matches. The CDR3 here is CASSTWDRGNSPLHF. DNA of the CDR3: TGTGCCAGCAGCACCTGGGACAGAGGAAATTCACCCCTCCACTTT.

This clonotype has a count of ten or more. The chain couples TRBV7-9 to TRBJ2-5; D may correspond to TRBD1 or TRBD2 (5 bases each). The germline V gene has CDR1 SEHNR and CDR2 FQNEAQ (reference sequence). V shed 1 base and J shed 2 bases, with 8 bases lying between them. The CDR3 spans 14 residues. CDR3 in DNA: TGTGCCAGCAGCTTAGGGGGACGGCAAGAGACCCAGTACTTC. This gives the protein CASSLGGRQETQYF.

This clonotype was picked up many times. The J gene is TRBJ1-2, the V gene TRBV7-2; D may be TRBD1 (5 bases). The germline gives CDR1 SGHTA, CDR2 FQGNSA. The CDR3 has 15 residues. Trimming left V 2 bases short and J 4 bases short, with 14 bases between. Written as DNA, the CDR3 is TGTGCCAGCAGCTTAACCCCGGCAGGGAGCTATGGCTACACCTTC. Residues: CASSLTPAGSYGYTF.